This T cell receptor beta chain is drawn from a study of CD8+ T cells in alopecia areata (dated by TCRdb to the late 2010s). About the study as a whole: The treated patients, all with moderate-to-severe alopecia areata, were enrolled in an open-label pilot trial of oral tofacitinib given at 5 to 10 mg twice daily. Tofacitinib was administered for 6 to 18 months, and 6 months of follow-up off drug were then conducted to assess delayed response and recurrence. For the treated patients, the SALT score, which quantifies what percentage of scalp surface area is affected, served as the measure of disease severity. In both human patients and the C3H/HeJ mouse model, the study applied high-throughput TCRbeta sequencing to look at T cell clonal expansion in alopecia areata. On the human side, TCRbeta sequencing was run on scalp tissue and on sorted CD4+ and CD8+ peripheral blood T cells from healthy controls and from alopecia areata patients with either patchy or totalis/universalis disease. Biopsies were taken from tofacitinib-treated patients at baseline and again at 4 and 24 weeks into treatment, and several of those patients also had a later scalp biopsy. Clonality in the scalp was compared among normal scalp (n=4), patchy alopecia areata scalp (n=8), and alopecia totalis/universalis scalp (n=8). RNA was extracted with the PAXgene miRNA kit for fixed scalp, the miRNeasy kit for PBMCs, and the RNeasy kit for mouse skin. TCRbeta CDR3 regions were amplified by immunoSEQ multiplex PCR using 35 Vbeta forward and 13 Jbeta reverse primers. The research as a whole found: Because the treated cohort was small and had only one nonresponder, larger studies are needed to examine links between baseline CD8+ expansion and response. During tofacitinib treatment, many expanded lesional clones stuck around in both scalp and blood, and this persistence may partly explain why relapse happens after treatment is stopped. Scalp TCR repertoire analysis is complicated because resident alphabeta T cells in normal human skin are also sequenced, whereas mouse skin is dominated by gammadelta T cells. Shared TCR sequences between patients were less evident than in mice, which may be partly attributable to HLA diversity in the patient population. Compared with normal scalp, lesional scalp, particularly in alopecia totalis/universalis, had higher clonality and more expanded CD8+ clones, which suggests antigenic drive. Scalp clonality and the number of expanded CD8+ clones among the top 100 scalp clones were significantly decreased by tofacitinib.

According to the study, the label for this sample's treatment or condition signals: oral pan-JAK inhibitor, 5-10 mg twice daily. Lesional scalp punch biopsies and peripheral blood were collected from alopecia areata patients. After PBMCs were isolated by density centrifugation and stained for CD3, CD4 and CD8, a FACSAria was used to sort CD4+ and CD8+ T cells. Receptor libraries were prepared by the immunoSEQ multiplex PCR assay. RNA was extracted from all samples and reverse transcribed into cDNA, which served as template for TCR sequencing. First-strand cDNA was synthesized using SuperScript III with a 2:1 mix of oligo-dT and random hexamers. A synthetic immune receptor repertoire was used to assess amplification bias, and residual bias was removed computationally. The authors' pipeline ran thus. After raw reads were preprocessed to remove errors, the CDR3 was defined following IMGT conventions as running from the conserved cysteine to phenylalanine. To get clonality, Shannon entropy was normalized by log2 of the number of productive unique TCRs and the result was subtracted from 1. Scalp TCRbeta sequences were cross-referenced with sorted blood CD4 and CD8 repertoires so that the CD4 or CD8 identity of scalp clones could be inferred. TCRdb's version of the immuneACCESS table is confined to in-frame rearrangements and falls short of the full clone set. An unresolved V gene accounts for under half of the shortfall where checked; the remainder is of unknown origin. The V and J calls and the clone size are those of that table, but D and trimming were determined from the DNA. The sample table lists roughly 100,000 clones, over 75% of them with a count of one. Together, the top ten hold around 10% of the sample.

This clone was found once. Its antigen is not yet known. No much larger clone exists at a distance of one base, and base qualities are not known. For this chain, trimming is 1 base at the V end and 4 bases at the J end, and the number of junction bases without a gene match is 7. The CDR3 spans 15 residues, from the cysteine through the phenylalanine. The DNA shown is the 45-base CDR3, in frame from base 1. CDR1 and CDR2, per the germline V gene, are MGHRA and YSYEKL. The sequence was obtained from a human donor with alopecia areata. The rearranged segments are TRBV4-1 and TRBJ2-7, with TRBD1 matching 7 junction bases. The input for sequencing was CD8+ T cells sorted from blood, taken around week 30, from a patient treated with tofacitinib. The DNA sequence is TGCGCCAGCAGCCAAGGACAGGGTAAGATTTACGAGCAGTACTTC. Its translation is CASSQGQGKIYEQYF.